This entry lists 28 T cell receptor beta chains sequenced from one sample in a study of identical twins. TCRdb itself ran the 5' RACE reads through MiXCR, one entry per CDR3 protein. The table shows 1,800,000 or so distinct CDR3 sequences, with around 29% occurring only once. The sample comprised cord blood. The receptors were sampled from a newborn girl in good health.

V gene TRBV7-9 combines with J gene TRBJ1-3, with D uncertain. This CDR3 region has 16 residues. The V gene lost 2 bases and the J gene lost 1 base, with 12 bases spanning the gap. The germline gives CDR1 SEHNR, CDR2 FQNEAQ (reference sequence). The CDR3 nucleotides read TGTGCCAGCAGCTTATTTGCGGGAATTTCTGGAAACACCATATATTTT. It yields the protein CASSLFAGISGNTIYF.

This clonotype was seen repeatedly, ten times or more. CDR3 nucleotides: TGTGCCATCAGGGGACAGGTGCAAGAGACCCAGTACTTC. It yields the protein CAIRGQVQETQYF. This sequence joins TRBV10-3 and TRBJ2-5; 8 bases fit TRBD1. CDR3 length equals 13 residues. From germline, CDR1 is ENHRY and CDR2 SYGVKD. The trim removed 6 bases at V and 2 bases at J, leaving 2 bases unmatched.

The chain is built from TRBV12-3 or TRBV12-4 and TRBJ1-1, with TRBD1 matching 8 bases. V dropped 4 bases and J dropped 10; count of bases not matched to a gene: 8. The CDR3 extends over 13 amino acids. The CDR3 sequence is CASSWGQAGSAFF. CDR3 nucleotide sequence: TGTGCCAGCAGTTGGGGACAGGCGGGGTCAGCTTTCTTT.

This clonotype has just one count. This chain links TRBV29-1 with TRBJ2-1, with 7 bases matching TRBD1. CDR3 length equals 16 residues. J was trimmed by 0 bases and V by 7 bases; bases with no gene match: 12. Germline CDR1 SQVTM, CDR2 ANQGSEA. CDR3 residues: CSGGQPVLSSYNEQFF. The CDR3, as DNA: TGCAGCGGGGGACAGCCAGTATTAAGCTCCTACAATGAGCAGTTCTTC.

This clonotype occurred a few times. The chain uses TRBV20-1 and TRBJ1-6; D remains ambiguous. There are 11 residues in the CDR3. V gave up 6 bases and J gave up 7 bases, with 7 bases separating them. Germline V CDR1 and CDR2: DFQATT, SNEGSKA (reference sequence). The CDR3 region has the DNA TGCAGTGCCTCAGAGAATTCACCCCTCCACTTT. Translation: CSASENSPLHF.

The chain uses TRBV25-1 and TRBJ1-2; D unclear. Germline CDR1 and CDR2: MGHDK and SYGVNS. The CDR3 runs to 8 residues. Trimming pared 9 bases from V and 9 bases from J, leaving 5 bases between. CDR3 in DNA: TGTGCCAGTAAAAGCTACACCTTC. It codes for CASKSYTF.

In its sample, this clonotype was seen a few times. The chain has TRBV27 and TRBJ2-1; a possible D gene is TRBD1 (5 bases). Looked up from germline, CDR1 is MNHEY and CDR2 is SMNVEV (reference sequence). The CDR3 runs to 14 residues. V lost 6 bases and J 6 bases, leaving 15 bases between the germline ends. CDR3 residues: CASRRGHQSNEQFF. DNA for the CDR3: TGTGCCAGCAGAAGAGGACACCAAAGCAATGAGCAGTTCTTC.

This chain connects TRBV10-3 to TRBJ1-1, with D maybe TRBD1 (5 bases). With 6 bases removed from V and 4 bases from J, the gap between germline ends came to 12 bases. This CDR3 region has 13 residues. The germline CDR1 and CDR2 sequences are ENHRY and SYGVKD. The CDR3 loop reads CAISGTLITEAFF. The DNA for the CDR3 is TGTGCCATCAGCGGGACGCTGATCACTGAAGCTTTCTTT.

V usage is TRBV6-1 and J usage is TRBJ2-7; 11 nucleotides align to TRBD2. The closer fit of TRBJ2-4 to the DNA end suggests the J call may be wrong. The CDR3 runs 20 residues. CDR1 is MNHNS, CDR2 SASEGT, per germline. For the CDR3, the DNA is TGTGCCAGCAGCCCAAATCGAGGAACTACTAGCGGGGGTGTTCTAGACATTCAGTACTTC. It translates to CASSPNRGTTSGGVLDIQYF.

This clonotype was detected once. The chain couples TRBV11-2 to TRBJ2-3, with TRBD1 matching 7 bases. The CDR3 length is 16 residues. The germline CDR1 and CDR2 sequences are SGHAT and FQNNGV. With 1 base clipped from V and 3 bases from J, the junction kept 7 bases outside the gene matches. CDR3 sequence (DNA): TGTGCCAGCAGCTTAGGGCACCCAGGGGGAACAGATACGCAGTATTTT. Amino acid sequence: CASSLGHPGGTDTQYF.

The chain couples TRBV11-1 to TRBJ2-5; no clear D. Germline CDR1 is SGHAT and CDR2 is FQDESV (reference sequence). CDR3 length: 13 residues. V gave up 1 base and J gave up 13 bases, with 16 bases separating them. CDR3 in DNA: TGTGCCAGCAGCTTAGATAACCGTGGTGATGCGTACTTC. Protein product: CASSLDNRGDAYF. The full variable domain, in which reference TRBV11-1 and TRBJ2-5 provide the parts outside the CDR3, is EAEVAQSPRYKITEKSQAVAFWCDPISGHATLYWYRQILGQGPELLVQFQDESVVDDSQLPKDRFSAERLKGVDSTLKIQPAELGDSAMYLCASSLDNRGDAYFGPGTRLLVL.

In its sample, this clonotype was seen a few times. In nucleotides, the CDR3 is TGCGCCAGCAGCTACGGCCCCCTTAGCGGGGGGAAGTACAATGAGCAGTTCTTC. It encodes CASSYGPLSGGKYNEQFF. The chain links TRBV4-1 to TRBJ2-1; 10 nucleotides agree with TRBD2. Looked up from germline, CDR1 is MGHRA and CDR2 is YSYEKL. The CDR3 length is 18 residues. J lost 4 bases, V lost 5 bases, and 14 bases had no gene match.

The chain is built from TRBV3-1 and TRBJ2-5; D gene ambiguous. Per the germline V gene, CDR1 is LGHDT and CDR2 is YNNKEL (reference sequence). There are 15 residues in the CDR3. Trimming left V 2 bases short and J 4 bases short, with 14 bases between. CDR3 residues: CASSQLRVRLETQYF. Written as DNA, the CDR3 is TGTGCCAGCAGCCAACTCCGGGTACGGTTAGAGACCCAGTACTTC.

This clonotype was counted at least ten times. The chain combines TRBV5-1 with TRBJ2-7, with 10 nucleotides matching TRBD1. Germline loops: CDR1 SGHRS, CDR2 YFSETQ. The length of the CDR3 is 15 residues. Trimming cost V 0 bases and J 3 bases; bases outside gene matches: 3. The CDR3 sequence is CASSLGQGALYEQYF. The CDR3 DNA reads TGCGCCAGCAGCTTGGGACAGGGGGCTCTCTACGAGCAGTACTTC.

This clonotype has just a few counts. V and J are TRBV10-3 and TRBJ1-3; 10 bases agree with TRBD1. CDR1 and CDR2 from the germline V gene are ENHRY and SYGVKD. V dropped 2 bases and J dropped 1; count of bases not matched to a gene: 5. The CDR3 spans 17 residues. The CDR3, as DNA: TGTGCCATCAGTGAGGGGACAGGGGTTCGGTCTGGAAACACCATATATTTT. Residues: CAISEGTGVRSGNTIYF.

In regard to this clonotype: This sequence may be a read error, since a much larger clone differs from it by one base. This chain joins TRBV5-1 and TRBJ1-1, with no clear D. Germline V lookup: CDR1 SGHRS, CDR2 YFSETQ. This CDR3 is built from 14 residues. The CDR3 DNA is TGCGCCAGCAGCTTGCAACACCCGAACACTGAAGCTTGCTTT. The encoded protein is CASSLQHPNTEACF.

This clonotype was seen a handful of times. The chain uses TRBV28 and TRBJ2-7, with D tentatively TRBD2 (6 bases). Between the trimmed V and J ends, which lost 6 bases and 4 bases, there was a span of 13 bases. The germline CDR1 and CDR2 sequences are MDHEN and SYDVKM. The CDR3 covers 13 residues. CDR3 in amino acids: CASRPWEAYEQYF. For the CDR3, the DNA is TGTGCCAGCAGGCCCTGGGAGGCGTACGAGCAGTACTTC. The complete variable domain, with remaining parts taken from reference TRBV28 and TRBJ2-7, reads DVKVTQSSRYLVKRTGEKVFLECVQDMDHENMFWYRQDPGLGLRLIYFSYDVKMKEKGDIPEGYSVSREKKERFSLILESASTNQTSMYLCASRPWEAYEQYFGPGTRLTVT.

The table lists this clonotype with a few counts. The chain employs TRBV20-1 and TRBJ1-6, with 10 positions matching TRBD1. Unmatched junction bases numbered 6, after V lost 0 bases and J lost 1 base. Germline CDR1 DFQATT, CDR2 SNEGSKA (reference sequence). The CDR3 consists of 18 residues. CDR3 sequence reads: CSAREGGQGISYNSPLHF. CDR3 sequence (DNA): TGCAGTGCTAGAGAGGGGGGACAGGGGATTTCCTATAATTCACCCCTCCACTTT.

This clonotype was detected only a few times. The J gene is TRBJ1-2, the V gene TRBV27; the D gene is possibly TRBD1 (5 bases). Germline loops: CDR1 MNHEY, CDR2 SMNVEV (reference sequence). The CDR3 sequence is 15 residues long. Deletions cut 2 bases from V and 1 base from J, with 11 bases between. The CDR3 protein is CASSLIAGLNYGYTF. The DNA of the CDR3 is TGTGCCAGCAGTTTAATCGCAGGGCTTAACTATGGCTACACCTTC.

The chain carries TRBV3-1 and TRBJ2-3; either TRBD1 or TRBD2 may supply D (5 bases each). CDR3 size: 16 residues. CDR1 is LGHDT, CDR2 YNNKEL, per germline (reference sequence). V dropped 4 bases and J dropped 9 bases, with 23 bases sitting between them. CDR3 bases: TGTGCCAGCAGCCCCATTCAGGGTTCAGGGACCCTCACGCAGTATTTT. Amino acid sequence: CASSPIQGSGTLTQYF.

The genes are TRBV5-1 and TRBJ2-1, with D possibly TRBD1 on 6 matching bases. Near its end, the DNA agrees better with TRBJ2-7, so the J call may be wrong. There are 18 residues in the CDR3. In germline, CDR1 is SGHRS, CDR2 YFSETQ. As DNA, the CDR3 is TGCGCCAGCAGCCTCAGGGGTCTCCCCTCGAGCTCCTACAATGAGCAGTACTTC. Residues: CASSLRGLPSSSYNEQYF.

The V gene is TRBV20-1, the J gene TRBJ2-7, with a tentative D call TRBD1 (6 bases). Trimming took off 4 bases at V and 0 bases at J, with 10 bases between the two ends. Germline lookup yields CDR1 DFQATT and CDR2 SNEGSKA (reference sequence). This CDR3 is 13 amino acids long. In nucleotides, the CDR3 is TGCAGTGCTAACCCGACAGGCTCCTACGAGCAGTACTTC. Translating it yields CSANPTGSYEQYF.

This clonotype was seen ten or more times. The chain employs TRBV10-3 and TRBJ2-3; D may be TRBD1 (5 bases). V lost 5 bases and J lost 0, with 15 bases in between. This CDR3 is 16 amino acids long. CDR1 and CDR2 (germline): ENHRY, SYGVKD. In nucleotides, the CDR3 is TGTGCCATCAGTTCCAAGGCTCCAGGGAGCACAGATACGCAGTATTTT. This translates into CAISSKAPGSTDTQYF.

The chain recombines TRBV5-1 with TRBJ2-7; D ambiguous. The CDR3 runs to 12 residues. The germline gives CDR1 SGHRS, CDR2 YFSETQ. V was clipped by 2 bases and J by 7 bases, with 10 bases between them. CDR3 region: CASSFSLHEQYF. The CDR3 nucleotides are TGCGCCAGCAGCTTTTCACTGCATGAGCAGTACTTC.

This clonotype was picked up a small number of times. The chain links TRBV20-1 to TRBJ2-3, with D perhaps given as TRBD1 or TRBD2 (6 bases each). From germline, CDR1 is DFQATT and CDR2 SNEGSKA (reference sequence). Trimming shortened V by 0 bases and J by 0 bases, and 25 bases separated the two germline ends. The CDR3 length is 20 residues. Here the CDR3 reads CSARDLAALRTGTSTDTQYF. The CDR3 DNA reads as TGCAGTGCTAGAGATCTCGCCGCCTTAAGAACAGGGACTAGCACAGATACGCAGTATTTT.

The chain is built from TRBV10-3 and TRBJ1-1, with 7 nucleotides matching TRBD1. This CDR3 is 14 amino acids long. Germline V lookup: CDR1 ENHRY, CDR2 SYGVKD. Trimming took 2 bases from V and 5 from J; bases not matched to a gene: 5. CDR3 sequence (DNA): TGTGCCATCAGTGAGATCAGGGGGGGGACTGAAGCTTTCTTT. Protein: CAISEIRGGTEAFF.

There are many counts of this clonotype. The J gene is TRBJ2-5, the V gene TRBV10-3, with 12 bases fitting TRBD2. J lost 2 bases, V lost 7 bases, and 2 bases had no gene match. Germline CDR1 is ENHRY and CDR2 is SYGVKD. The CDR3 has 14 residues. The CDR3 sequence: CAIKLAGGQETQYF. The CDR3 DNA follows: TGTGCCATCAAGCTAGCGGGGGGGCAAGAGACCCAGTACTTC.

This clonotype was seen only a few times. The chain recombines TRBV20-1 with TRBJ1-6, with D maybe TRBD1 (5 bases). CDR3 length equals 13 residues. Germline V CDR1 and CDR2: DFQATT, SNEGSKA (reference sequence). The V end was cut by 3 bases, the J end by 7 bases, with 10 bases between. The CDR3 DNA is TGCAGTGCTAGCAGGGCAGTAAATTCACCCCTCCACTTT. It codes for CSASRAVNSPLHF.